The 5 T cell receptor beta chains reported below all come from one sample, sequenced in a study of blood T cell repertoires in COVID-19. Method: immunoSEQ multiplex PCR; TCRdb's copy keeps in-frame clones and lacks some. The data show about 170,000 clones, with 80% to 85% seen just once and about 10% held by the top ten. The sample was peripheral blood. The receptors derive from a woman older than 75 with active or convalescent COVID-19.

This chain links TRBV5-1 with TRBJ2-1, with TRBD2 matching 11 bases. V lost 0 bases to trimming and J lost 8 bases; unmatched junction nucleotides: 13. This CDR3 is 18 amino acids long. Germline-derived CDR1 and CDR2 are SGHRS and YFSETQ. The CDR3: CASSLDVLAGVPWDEQFF. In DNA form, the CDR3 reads TGCGCCAGCAGCTTGGATGTACTAGCGGGGGTCCCTTGGGATGAGCAGTTCTTC.

CDR3 in amino acids: CAWGSTGGPTEAFF. The CDR3 DNA is TGTGCCTGGGGGTCGACAGGCGGGCCCACTGAAGCTTTCTTT. The chain couples TRBV30 to TRBJ1-1, with D maybe TRBD1 (6 bases). V lost 5 bases and J lost 4, with 17 bases in between. Looked up from germline, CDR1 is GTSNPN and CDR2 is SVGIG (reference sequence). This CDR3 has 14 amino acids.

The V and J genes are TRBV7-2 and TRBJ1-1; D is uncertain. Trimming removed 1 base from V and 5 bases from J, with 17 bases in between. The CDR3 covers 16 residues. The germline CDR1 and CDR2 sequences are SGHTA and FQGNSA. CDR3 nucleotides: TGTGCCAGCAGCTTAGACTGGGCTATCGGGAGGACTGAAGCTTTCTTT. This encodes CASSLDWAIGRTEAFF. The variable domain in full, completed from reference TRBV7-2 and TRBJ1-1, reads GAGVSQSPSNKVTEKGKDVELRCDPISGHTALYWYRQSLGQGLEFLIYFQGNSAPDKSGLPSDRFSAERTGGSVSTLTIQRTQQEDSAVYLCASSLDWAIGRTEAFFGQGTRLTVV.

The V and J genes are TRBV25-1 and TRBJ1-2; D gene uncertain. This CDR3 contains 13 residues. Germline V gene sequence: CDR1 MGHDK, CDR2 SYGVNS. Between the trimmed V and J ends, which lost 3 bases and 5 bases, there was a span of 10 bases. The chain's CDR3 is CASSDGGRYGYTF. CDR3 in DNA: TGTGCCAGCAGTGACGGCGGTCGATATGGCTACACCTTC.

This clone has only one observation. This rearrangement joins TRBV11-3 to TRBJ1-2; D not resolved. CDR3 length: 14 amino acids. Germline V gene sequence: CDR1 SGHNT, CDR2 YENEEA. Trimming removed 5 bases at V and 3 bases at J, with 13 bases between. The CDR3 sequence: CASSPIQKYYGYTF. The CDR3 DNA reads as TGTGCCAGCAGCCCTATACAGAAGTACTATGGCTACACCTTC. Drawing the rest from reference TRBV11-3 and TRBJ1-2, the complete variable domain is EAGVVQSPRYKIIEKKQPVAFWCNPISGHNTLYWYLQNLGQGPELLIRYENEEAVDDSQLPKDRFSAERLKGVDSTLKIQPAELGDSAVYLCASSPIQKYYGYTFGSGTRLTVV.